One T cell receptor beta chain is described in this entry. Clones were sequenced by immunoSEQ multiplex PCR, and TCRdb holds only the in-frame ones, with some missing. The sample records millions of clones, 95% being singletons. Germline lookup yields CDR1 DFQATT and CDR2 SNEGSKA (reference sequence). V lost 5 bases and J 6 bases, leaving 7 bases between the germline ends. This CDR3 is built from 11 residues. This record comes from a study of shared clonotypes between healthy human individuals. Donors comprised only Caucasian adults living in Nashville, Tennessee. The sequenced sample consisted of naive CD4+ T cells sorted from blood. Subset of the sample: CD45RA+ positively selected. This clonotype was obtained from a young man in good health. The chain has TRBV20-1 and TRBJ1-4; D is possibly TRBD1 (5 bases). For the CDR3, the DNA is TGCAGTGCTGGGGGGGATGAAAAACTGTTTTTT. It codes for CSAGGDEKLFF.